Below are 12 T cell receptor beta chains sequenced from a single sample in a study of post-analysis software for immune sequencing data. Unique-molecular-identifier-tagged TCR beta cDNA libraries were used. TCRdb recomputed calls from the PCR reads with MiXCR, one row per CDR3 protein. This table holds 650,000 to 850,000 distinct CDR3 sequences, around 50% found once. Findings and limits, study-wide: Among about 5 TRBV segments more frequent in patients than controls were TRBV5-6, TRBV5-1 and TRBV20-1.

Antigens for these TCRs are unknown. Source material: blood. The receptors come from a girl aged 10 to 17 with multiple sclerosis.

V gene TRBV29-1 combines with J gene TRBJ2-1; TRBD2 agrees at 10 bases. V was pared by 2 bases and J by 8 bases, with 12 bases of the junction left unmatched. This CDR3 has 16 residues. Germline V CDR1 and CDR2: SQVTM, ANQGSEA. CDR3 region: CSVESMGSLAGDEQFF. CDR3 in DNA: TGCAGCGTTGAATCTATGGGTTCCCTAGCGGGAGATGAGCAGTTCTTC.

This rearrangement joins TRBV20-1 to TRBJ2-7; TRBD1 might be the D (6 bases). From germline, CDR1 is DFQATT and CDR2 SNEGSKA (reference sequence). V lost 1 base and J lost 0, with 16 bases in between. The CDR3 length is 16 residues. CDR3 protein: CSARANQTGTSYEQYF. Written as DNA, the CDR3 is TGCAGTGCTAGAGCCAACCAGACAGGTACCTCCTACGAGCAGTACTTC.

The genes are TRBV15 and TRBJ1-5, with D hard to call. V was clipped by 0 bases and J by 0 bases, with 3 bases between them. This CDR3 is built from 14 residues. Germline assignment: CDR1 LNHNV and CDR2 YYDKDF (reference sequence). CDR3 nucleotides: TGTGCCACCAGCAGAGACCATAGCAATCAGCCCCAGCATTTT. Protein: CATSRDHSNQPQHF. Filled out from reference TRBV15 and TRBJ1-5, the complete variable domain reads DAMVIQNPRYQVTQFGKPVTLSCSQTLNHNVMYWYQQKSSQAPKLLFHYYDKDFNNEADTPDNFQSRRPNTSFCFLDIRSPGLGDTAMYLCATSRDHSNQPQHFGDGTRLSIL.

The rearrangement links TRBV7-3 to TRBJ1-2; no reliable D call. V lost 0 bases to trimming and J lost 6 bases, with 14 bases between them. From germline, CDR1 is SGHTA and CDR2 FQGTGA. The CDR3 sequence is 15 residues long. CDR3 sequence: CASSLTQGRADGYTF. As DNA, the CDR3 is TGTGCCAGCAGCTTAACGCAAGGCAGAGCGGATGGCTACACCTTC.

The chain links TRBV6-6 to TRBJ2-7, with D perhaps matching TRBD2 (5 bases). Germline V gene data show CDR1 as MNHNY and CDR2 as SVGAGI (reference sequence). The CDR3 has 15 residues. V was shortened by 2 bases and J by 0 bases, with 11 bases between the two germline ends. CDR3 sequence: CASSYPLRGSYEQYF. CDR3 DNA sequence: TGTGCCAGCAGTTACCCTCTACGGGGCTCCTACGAGCAGTACTTC.

Only a few counts were recorded for this clonotype. J is TRBJ2-4 and V is TRBV6-2 or TRBV6-3; 7 bases line up with TRBD2. The J call may be wrong; the DNA end is better matched by TRBJ2-7. Germline V gives CDR1 MNHEY, CDR2 SVGEGT. The CDR3 runs to 13 residues. CDR3 sequence (DNA): TGTGCCAGCAGTTACTCTACGGGAGGCGAGCAGTACTTC. Encoded protein: CASSYSTGGEQYF.

The V and J genes are TRBV4-1 and TRBJ2-7; TRBD1 matches at 10 bases. Germline assignment: CDR1 MGHRA and CDR2 YSYEKL. CDR3 length: 16 residues. Losses at the gene ends were 2 bases for V and 5 bases for J; bases not matched to a gene: 9. CDR3 in amino acids: CASSQLPGTGVDEQYF. DNA for the CDR3: TGCGCCAGCAGCCAATTGCCCGGGACAGGGGTCGACGAGCAGTACTTC.

CDR3 bases: TGCAGTGCCCCCCTCGGGGGCGGTTACGGCTACACCTTC. This translates into CSAPLGGGYGYTF. The V call is TRBV20-1, the J call TRBJ1-2, with D tentatively TRBD1 (6 bases). The CDR3 covers 13 residues. The germline V gene has CDR1 DFQATT and CDR2 SNEGSKA (reference sequence). The germline V and J ends were trimmed by 6 bases and 8 bases, with 19 bases remaining between them.

V and J are TRBV10-3 and TRBJ1-2; D may be TRBD1 (5 bases). This CDR3 has 13 amino acids. V gave up 3 bases and J gave up 5 bases, with 10 bases separating them. Per the germline V gene, CDR1 is ENHRY and CDR2 is SYGVKD. DNA for the CDR3: TGTGCCATCAGTGACGACAGATCATATGGCTACACCTTC. Its protein is CAISDDRSYGYTF.

The genes are TRBV10-2 and TRBJ2-7, with TRBD1 as a possible D gene (5 bases). V was cut by 2 bases and J by 4 bases, with 12 bases left in between. Per the germline V gene, CDR1 is WSHSY and CDR2 is SAAADI. The CDR3 is 14 residues long. CDR3 loop: CASSEGRAVYEQYF. The CDR3 nucleotides are TGCGCCAGCAGTGAGGGCAGGGCGGTGTACGAGCAGTACTTC.

In its sample, this clonotype was seen a few times. This chain joins TRBV10-3 and TRBJ1-2; TRBD1 is a possible D gene (5 bases). The CDR3 consists of 17 residues. The ends were cut back, 2 bases at V and 3 bases at J, with 19 bases in the middle. From germline, CDR1 is ENHRY and CDR2 SYGVKD. The CDR3 spells CAISEPHNSQAYYGYTF. The DNA of the CDR3 is TGTGCCATCAGTGAGCCACACAACTCACAGGCCTACTATGGCTACACCTTC.

The chain links TRBV11-2 to TRBJ1-2, with D possibly being TRBD1 (5 bases). The germline V and J ends were trimmed by 6 bases and 4 bases, with 6 bases remaining between them. The germline V gene has CDR1 SGHAT and CDR2 FQNNGV. CDR3 size: 11 residues. The CDR3 DNA reads TGTGCCAGCAGGGGGACCTATGGCTACACCTTC. Translation gives CASRGTYGYTF.